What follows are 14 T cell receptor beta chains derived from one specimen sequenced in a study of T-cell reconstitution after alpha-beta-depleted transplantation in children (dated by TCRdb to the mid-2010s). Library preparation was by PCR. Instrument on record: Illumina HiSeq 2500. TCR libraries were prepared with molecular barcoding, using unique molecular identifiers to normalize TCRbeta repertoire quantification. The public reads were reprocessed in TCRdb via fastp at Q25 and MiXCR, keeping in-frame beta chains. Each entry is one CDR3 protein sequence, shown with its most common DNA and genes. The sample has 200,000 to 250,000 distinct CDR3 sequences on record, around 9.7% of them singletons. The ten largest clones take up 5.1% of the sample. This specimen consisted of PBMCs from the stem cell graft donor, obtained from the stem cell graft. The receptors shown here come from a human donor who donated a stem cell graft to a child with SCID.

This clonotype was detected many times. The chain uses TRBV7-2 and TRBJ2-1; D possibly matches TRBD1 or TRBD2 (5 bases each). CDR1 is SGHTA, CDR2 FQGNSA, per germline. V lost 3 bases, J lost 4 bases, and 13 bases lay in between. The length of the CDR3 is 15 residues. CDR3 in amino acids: CASSFTWDAYNEQFF. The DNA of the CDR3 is TGTGCCAGCAGCTTTACGTGGGACGCGTACAATGAGCAGTTCTTC.

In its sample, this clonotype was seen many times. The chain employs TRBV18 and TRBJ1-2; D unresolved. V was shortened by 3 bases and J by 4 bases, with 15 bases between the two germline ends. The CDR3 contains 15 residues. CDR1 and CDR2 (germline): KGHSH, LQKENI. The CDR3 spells CASSPLRVKVYGYTF. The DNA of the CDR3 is TGTGCCAGCTCACCCCTGAGGGTGAAGGTCTATGGCTACACCTTC.

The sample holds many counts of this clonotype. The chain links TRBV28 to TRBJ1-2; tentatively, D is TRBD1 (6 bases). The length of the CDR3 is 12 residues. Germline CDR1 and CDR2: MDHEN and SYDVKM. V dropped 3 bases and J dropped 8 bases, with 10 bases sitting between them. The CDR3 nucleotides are TGTGCCAGCAGTTTCGGACAGTGGGGCTACACCTTC. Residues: CASSFGQWGYTF.

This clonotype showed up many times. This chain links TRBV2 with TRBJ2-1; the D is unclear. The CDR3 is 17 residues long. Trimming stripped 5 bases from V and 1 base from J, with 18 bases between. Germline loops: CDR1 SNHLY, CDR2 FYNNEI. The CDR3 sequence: CASSLQMGRTSYNEQFF. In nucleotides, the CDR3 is TGTGCCAGCAGTCTTCAAATGGGCAGGACGTCCTACAATGAGCAGTTCTTC.

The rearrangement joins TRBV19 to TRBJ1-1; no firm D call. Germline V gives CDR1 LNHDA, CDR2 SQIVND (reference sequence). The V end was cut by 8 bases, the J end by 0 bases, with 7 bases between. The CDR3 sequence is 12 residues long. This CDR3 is CASSAMNTEAFF. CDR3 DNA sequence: TGTGCCAGTTCCGCTATGAACACTGAAGCTTTCTTT.

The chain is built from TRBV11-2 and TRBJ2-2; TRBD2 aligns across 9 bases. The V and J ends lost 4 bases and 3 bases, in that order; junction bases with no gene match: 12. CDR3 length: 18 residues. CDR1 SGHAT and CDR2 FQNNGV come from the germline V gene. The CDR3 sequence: CASSWGSSGVYDTGELFF. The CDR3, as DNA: TGTGCCAGCAGCTGGGGCTCTAGCGGGGTGTATGACACCGGGGAGCTGTTTTTT.

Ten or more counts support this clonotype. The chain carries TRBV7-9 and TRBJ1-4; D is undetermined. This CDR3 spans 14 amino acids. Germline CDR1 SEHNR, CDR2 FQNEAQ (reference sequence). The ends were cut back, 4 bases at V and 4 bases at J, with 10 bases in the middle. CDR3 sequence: CASSSDGRNEKLFF. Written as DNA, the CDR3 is TGTGCCAGCAGCTCTGACGGACGTAATGAAAAACTGTTTTTT.

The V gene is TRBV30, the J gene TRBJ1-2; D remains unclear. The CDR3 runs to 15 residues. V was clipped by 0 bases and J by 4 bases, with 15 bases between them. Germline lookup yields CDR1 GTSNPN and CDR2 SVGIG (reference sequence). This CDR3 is CAWSVSAKNPYGYTF. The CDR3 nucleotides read TGTGCCTGGAGTGTATCGGCCAAGAACCCCTATGGCTACACCTTC.

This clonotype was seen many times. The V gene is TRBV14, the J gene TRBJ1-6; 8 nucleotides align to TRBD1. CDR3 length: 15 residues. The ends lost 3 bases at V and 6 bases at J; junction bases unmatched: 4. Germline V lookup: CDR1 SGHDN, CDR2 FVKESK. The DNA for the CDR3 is TGTGCCAGCAGCCAGAGGACAGGGCCTAATTCACCCCTCCACTTT. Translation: CASSQRTGPNSPLHF. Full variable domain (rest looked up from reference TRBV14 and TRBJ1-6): EAGVTQFPSHSVIEKGQTVTLRCDPISGHDNLYWYRRVMGKEIKFLLHFVKESKQDESGMPNNRFLAERTGGTYSTLKVQPAELEDSGVYFCASSQRTGPNSPLHFGNGTRLTVT.

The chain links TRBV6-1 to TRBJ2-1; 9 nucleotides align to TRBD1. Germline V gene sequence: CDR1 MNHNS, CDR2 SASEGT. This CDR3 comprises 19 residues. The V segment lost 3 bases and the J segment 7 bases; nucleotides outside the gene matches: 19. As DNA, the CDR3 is TGTGCCAGCAGTGATTTGTTCTTGTACAGGGGGCATCTTCCTAATGAGCAGTTCTTC. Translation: CASSDLFLYRGHLPNEQFF.

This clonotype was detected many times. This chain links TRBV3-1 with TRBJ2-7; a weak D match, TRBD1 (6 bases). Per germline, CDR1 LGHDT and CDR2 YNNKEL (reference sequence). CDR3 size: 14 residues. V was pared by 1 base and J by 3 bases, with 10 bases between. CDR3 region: CASSQAGADYEQYF. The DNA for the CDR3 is TGTGCCAGCAGCCAAGCAGGGGCTGACTACGAGCAGTACTTC.

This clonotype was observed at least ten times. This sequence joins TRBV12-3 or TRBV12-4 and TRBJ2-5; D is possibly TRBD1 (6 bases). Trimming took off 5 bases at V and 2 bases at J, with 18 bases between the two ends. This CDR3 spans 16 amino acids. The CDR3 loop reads CASSMAGQPVQETQYF. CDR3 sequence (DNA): TGTGCCAGCAGTATGGCTGGACAGCCAGTTCAAGAGACCCAGTACTTC.

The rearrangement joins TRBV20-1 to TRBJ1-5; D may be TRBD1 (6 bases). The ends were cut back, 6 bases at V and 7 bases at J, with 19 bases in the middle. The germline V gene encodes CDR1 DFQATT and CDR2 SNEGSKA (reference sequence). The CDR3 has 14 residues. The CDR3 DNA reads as TGCAGTGCCAGATATGGACAGCGATTCCAGCCCCAGCATTTT. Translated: CSARYGQRFQPQHF.

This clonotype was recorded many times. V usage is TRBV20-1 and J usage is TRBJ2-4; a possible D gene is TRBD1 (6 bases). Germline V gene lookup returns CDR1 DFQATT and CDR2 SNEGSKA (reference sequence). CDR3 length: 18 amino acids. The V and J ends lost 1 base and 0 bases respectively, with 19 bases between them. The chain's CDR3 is CSARVRYRDTGAKNIQYF. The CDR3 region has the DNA TGCAGTGCTAGAGTTCGATACCGGGACACCGGAGCCAAAAACATTCAGTACTTC.